This is a list of T cell receptor beta chains from one sample in a study of blood T cell repertoires in COVID-19. This table comes from immunoSEQ multiplex PCR, and its TCRdb copy is limited to in-frame clones, with some not included. The table shows fewer than 110,000 clones, with roughly nine tenths occurring only once. The sample taken for sequencing was peripheral blood. Every receptor here comes from a human donor in a cohort sampled during active COVID-19. The CDR3 runs from the conserved cysteine through the conserved F or W. D genes are given only for firm matches. Rows may omit the clone size; those that give it use once, few, many or a size class.

clone_size	cdr3_length	j_call	d_call	v_call	cdr3_aa	cdr3_nt
-	15	TRBJ1-1	TRBD1	TRBV6-5	CASSLTGQLNTEAFF	TGTGCCAGCAGTCTAACGGGACAGCTGAACACTGAAGCTTTCTTT
-	15	TRBJ2-2	TRBD1	TRBV5-1	CASSPGTDYTGELFF	TGCGCCAGCAGCCCGGGGACAGATTACACCGGGGAGCTGTTTTTT
once	16	TRBJ2-5	-	TRBV24-1	CATSAIPGTSQETQYF	TGTGCCACCAGTGCCATCCCCGGGACATCTCAAGAGACCCAGTACTTC
-	13	TRBJ1-5	-	TRBV4-1	CASSPPGSQPQHF	TGCGCCAGCAGCCCGCCGGGGTCTCAGCCCCAGCATTTT
-	15	TRBJ2-6	-	TRBV27	CASSLGAKGANVLTF	TGTGCCAGCAGTTTAGGGGCGAAAGGGGCCAACGTCCTGACTTTC
many	12	TRBJ2-7	-	TRBV12-3/TRBV12-4	CASTSTGTGQYF	TGTGCCAGCACCTCCACCGGGACTGGGCAGTACTTC
-	19	TRBJ2-7	TRBD1	TRBV6-4	CASSDRRDRGTLSSYEQYF	TGTGCCAGCAGTGACCGCCGGGACAGGGGGACTTTGAGCTCCTACGAGCAGTACTTC
-	18	TRBJ2-1	-	TRBV21-1	CASSKARRDRFEYNEQFF	TGTGCCAGCAGCAAAGCTCGCAGGGACAGGTTCGAATACAATGAGCAGTTCTTC
-	14	TRBJ2-3	-	TRBV7-3	CASSLTSRGDTQYF	TGTGCCAGCAGCTTAACGTCCCGCGGGGATACGCAGTATTTT
-	16	TRBJ2-7	TRBD2	TRBV9	CASSVALAGAWHEQYF	TGTGCCAGCAGCGTTGCCCTAGCGGGGGCCTGGCACGAGCAGTACTTC
few	12	TRBJ1-3	-	TRBV24-1	CATSSSGNTIYF	TGTGCCACCTCGAGCTCTGGAAACACCATATATTTT
-	15	TRBJ1-1	-	TRBV11-3	CASSLGGQGHTEAFF	TGTGCCAGCAGCTTGGGAGGGCAGGGGCACACTGAAGCTTTCTTT
-	12	TRBJ2-7	-	TRBV29-1	CSGRGQTYEQYF	TGCAGCGGGAGGGGACAGACTTACGAGCAGTACTTC
-	21	TRBJ2-1	TRBD1	TRBV28	CAARPLRGRVRGTTSYNEQFF	TGTGCCGCCCGACCTCTCAGGGGGCGAGTTAGGGGGACAACCTCCTACAATGAGCAGTTCTTC
few	15	TRBJ2-7	-	TRBV5-5	CASSLWHGGTYEQYF	TGTGCCAGCAGCTTGTGGCACGGAGGGACCTACGAGCAGTACTTC
-	14	TRBJ1-1	TRBD1	TRBV23-1	CASTWDRLNTEAFF	TGCGCCAGCACCTGGGACAGACTTAACACTGAAGCTTTCTTT
-	18	TRBJ2-1	-	TRBV3-1/TRBV3-2	CASSQDQGGSGTYNEQFF	TGTGCCAGCAGCCAAGACCAGGGGGGTAGCGGGACCTACAATGAGCAGTTCTTC
-	14	TRBJ2-5	TRBD1	TRBV2	CASTGTGVQETQYF	TGTGCCAGCACCGGGACAGGGGTACAAGAGACCCAGTACTTC
-	19	TRBJ2-2	-	TRBV23-1	CASSQPTPTGTPSSGELFF	TGCGCCAGCAGTCAACCAACCCCAACAGGGACCCCAAGCAGCGGGGAGCTGTTTTTT
-	17	TRBJ2-5	TRBD2	TRBV5-1	CASSLGSLAGLKETQYF	TGCGCCAGCAGCTTGGGTTCCCTAGCGGGCCTCAAAGAGACCCAGTACTTC
-	16	TRBJ2-3	TRBD1	TRBV9	CASSPLRDSSTDTQYF	TGTGCCAGCAGCCCCCTCCGGGACAGCAGCACAGATACGCAGTATTTT
-	14	TRBJ2-7	-	TRBV19	CASSISSHLYEQYF	TGTGCCAGTAGTATTTCTAGCCATCTCTACGAGCAGTACTTC
few	15	TRBJ1-5	-	TRBV5-1	CASSLGQTDNQPQHF	TGCGCCAGCAGCTTGGGGCAGACTGATAATCAGCCCCAGCATTTT
few	16	TRBJ2-1	TRBD2	TRBV4-1	CASSQGTGGYYNEQFF	TGCGCCAGCAGCCAAGGGACGGGAGGGTACTACAATGAGCAGTTCTTC
-	13	TRBJ1-1	TRBD1	TRBV2	CASYQGAGTEAFF	TGTGCCAGCTACCAGGGGGCCGGCACTGAAGCTTTCTTT
once	12	TRBJ1-1	TRBD1	TRBV20-1	CSASSGGSEAFF	TGCAGTGCTAGTTCAGGGGGCTCTGAAGCTTTCTTT
-	12	TRBJ1-1	TRBD1	TRBV28	CASTSGTAEAFF	TGTGCCAGCACATCTGGGACAGCTGAAGCTTTCTTT
-	15	TRBJ2-3	-	TRBV5-5	CASSLLGGFTDTQYF	TGTGCCAGCAGCTTGCTGGGGGGATTCACAGATACGCAGTATTTT
-	16	TRBJ2-3	TRBD2	TRBV9	CASSTRTSGRLDTQYF	TGTGCCAGCAGCACCCGGACTAGCGGGAGGTTGGATACGCAGTATTTT
few	13	TRBJ1-2	TRBD1	TRBV7-8	CASSSGQTYGYTF	TGTGCCAGCAGCTCGGGACAGACCTATGGCTACACCTTC